The entry below gives a single T cell receptor (beta chain) sequence along with its context. Antigen specificity is unknown. The PCR used 60 Vbeta and 13 Jbeta primers. TCRdb's table, derived via immunoSEQ multiplex PCR, lists solely in-frame clones and lacks some. Here the sample spans roughly 150,000 clones, 60% to 80% being singletons. Per germline, CDR1 KGHSH and CDR2 LQKENI. V was pared by 1 base and J by 1 base, with 13 bases between. The CDR3 runs 16 residues. The source of the sample is a study of cytomegalovirus exposure and HLA in healthy donors. Study information: About 85 million unique TCRs from HLA-typed donors were held in an early release of data.

Regarding the study as a whole: The CMV antigen specificity of three CMV-associated chains was confirmed through in vitro analysis. CMV serostatus was the only immune exposure information that was available. In a later analysis, at a false discovery rate of 0.05, fewer than 20,000 TCR beta sequences matched HLA alleles.

The TCR was taken from a male donor in good health and CMV-seronegative. Sequences were obtained from PBMCs. The rearrangement uses TRBV18 and TRBJ1-1, with D tentatively TRBD1 (5 bases). In DNA form, the CDR3 reads TGTGCCAGCTCACCACTCCCGGTGACAGAGAACACTGAAGCTTTCTTT. Its translation: CASSPLPVTENTEAFF. Combining the CDR3 with reference TRBV18 and TRBJ1-1 gives the whole variable domain NAGVMQNPRHLVRRRGQEARLRCSPMKGHSHVYWYRQLPEEGLKFMVYLQKENIIDESGMPKERFSAEFPKEGPSILRIQQVVRGDSAAYFCASSPLPVTENTEAFFGQGTRLTVV.